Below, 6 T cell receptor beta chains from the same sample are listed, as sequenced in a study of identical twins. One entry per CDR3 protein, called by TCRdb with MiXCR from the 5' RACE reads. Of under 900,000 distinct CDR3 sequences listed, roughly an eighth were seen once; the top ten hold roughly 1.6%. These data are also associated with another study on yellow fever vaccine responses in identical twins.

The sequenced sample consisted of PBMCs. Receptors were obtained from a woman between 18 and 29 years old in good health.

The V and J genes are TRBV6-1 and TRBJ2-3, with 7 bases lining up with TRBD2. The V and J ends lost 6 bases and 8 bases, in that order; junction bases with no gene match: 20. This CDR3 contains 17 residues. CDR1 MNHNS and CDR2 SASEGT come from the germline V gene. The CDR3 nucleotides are TGTGCCAGCAGATCGACCTTAGGTGGGAGGGACCAGAGTACGCAGTATTTT. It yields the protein CASRSTLGGRDQSTQYF.

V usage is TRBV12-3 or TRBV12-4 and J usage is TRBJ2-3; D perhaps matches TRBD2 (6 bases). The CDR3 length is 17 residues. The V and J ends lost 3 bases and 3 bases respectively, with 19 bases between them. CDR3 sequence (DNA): TGTGCCAGCAGTTTTAGTCTTCTGGGGGGTCGAACAGATACGCAGTATTTT. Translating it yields CASSFSLLGGRTDTQYF.

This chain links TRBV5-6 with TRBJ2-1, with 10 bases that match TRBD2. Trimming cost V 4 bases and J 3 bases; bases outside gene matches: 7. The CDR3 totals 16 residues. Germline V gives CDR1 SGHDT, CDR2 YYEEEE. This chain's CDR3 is CASSARTSGHYNEQFF. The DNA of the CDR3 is TGTGCCAGCAGCGCTAGGACTAGCGGCCACTACAATGAGCAGTTCTTC.

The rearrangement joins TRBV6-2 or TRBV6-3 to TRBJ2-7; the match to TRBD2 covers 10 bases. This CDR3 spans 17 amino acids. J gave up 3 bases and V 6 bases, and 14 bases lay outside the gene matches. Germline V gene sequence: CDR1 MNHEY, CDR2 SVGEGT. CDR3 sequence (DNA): TGTGCCAGCAGCCTCTCCCCCGTAGCGGGAGGCCACTACGAGCAGTACTTC. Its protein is CASSLSPVAGGHYEQYF.

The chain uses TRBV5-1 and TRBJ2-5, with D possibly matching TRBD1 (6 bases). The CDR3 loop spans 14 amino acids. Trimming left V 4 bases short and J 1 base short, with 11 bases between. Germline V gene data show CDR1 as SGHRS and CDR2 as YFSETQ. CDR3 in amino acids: CASSQGRAQETQYF. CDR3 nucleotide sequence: TGCGCCAGCAGCCAGGGGAGAGCCCAAGAGACCCAGTACTTC.

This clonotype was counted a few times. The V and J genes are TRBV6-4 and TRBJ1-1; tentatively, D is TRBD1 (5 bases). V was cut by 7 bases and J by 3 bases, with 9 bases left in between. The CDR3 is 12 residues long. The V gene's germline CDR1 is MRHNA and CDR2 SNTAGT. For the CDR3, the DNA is TGTGCCAGCAACCTGGGGGACACTGAAGCTTTCTTT. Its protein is CASNLGDTEAFF.